This paragraph covers one TCR beta chain sequence. Its antigen remains unidentified. No per-base quality is available; no much larger clone lies one base away. CDR3 length: 14 amino acids, cysteine to phenylalanine. The entry retains the CDR3 DNA only, 42 bases that are in frame from base 1. V is pared back by 4 bases and J by 4 bases, with 14 bases lying between the germline termini. CDR1 and CDR2 were assigned from the germline V gene as MNHEY and SVGAGI. The data originate from a study of T-cell reconstitution after alpha-beta-depleted transplantation in children (dated by TCRdb to the mid-2010s). For the wider study: T-cell immune reconstitution after TCRalphabeta/CD19-depleted allogeneic hematopoietic cell transplantation in children was quantitatively tracked in the study by means of TCR repertoire profiling. Broader findings and caveats from the paper: Hyperexpanded clone frequencies declined over subsequent months; after one year, T-cell counts and TCRbeta diversity were mostly attributed to newly produced T cells. In some patients, the high TCRbeta diversity seen at day 60 was put down to recipient T cells and intrathymic progenitors that had survived conditioning. Apparently early alphabetaT-cell count recovery about two months after transplant reportedly relied on only several hundred rapidly expanded clones derived from non-depleted graft cells.

The library was produced with PCR. The sample was run on an Illumina HiSeq 2500. To normalize quantification of the TCRbeta repertoire, the TCR libraries were built with molecular barcoding that relied on unique molecular identifiers. TCRdb redid the processing of the public reads, applying fastp at Q25 and MiXCR, and retained in-frame beta chains. Rows merge per CDR3 protein into single entries with the most common DNA and genes. The sample table shows just over 950,000 distinct CDR3 sequences, and about 29% are seen once. The leading ten clones occupy about 28% of the sample. The meaning of the sample's treatment or condition label: allogeneic hematopoietic cell transplantation with graft depleted of TCRalphabeta T cells and CD19 B cells. The children who served as transplant recipients had been given grafts of TCRalphabeta/CD19-depleted allogeneic hematopoietic cells.

Source: PBMCs, mostly from graft donor cells, taken 360 days after TCRalphabeta/CD19-depleted stem cell transplant. The chain uses TRBV6-5 and TRBJ2-7, with a weak D call of TRBD2 (7 bases match). The receptor was isolated from a boy less than two years old who had a stem cell transplant for SCID, so the T cells may come from the graft donor. The CDR3 in this case is CASSLGGGQYEQYF. The nucleotides read TGTGCCAGCAGTTTGGGGGGGGGCCAATACGAGCAGTACTTC.